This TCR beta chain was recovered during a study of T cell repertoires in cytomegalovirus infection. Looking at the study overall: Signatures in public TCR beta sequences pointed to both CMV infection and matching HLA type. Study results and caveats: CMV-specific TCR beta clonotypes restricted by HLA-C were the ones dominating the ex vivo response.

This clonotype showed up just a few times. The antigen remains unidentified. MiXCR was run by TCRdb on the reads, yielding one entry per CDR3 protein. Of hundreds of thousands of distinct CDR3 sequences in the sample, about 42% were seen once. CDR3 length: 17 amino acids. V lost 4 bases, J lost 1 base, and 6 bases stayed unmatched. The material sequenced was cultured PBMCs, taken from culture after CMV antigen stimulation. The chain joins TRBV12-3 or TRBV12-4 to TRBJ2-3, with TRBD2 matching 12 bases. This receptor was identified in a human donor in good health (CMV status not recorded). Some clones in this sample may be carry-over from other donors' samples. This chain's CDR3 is CASSSQTSGGGTDTQYF. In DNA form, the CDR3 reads TGTGCCAGCAGTTCACAGACTAGCGGGGGAGGCACAGATACGCAGTATTTT.